This TCR beta chain appears in the sequencing data of a study of blood T cell repertoires in COVID-19. Study at large: COVID-19 samples, acute and convalescent, were from the United States, Italy and Spain.

Clones were read by immunoSEQ multiplex PCR, and TCRdb kept only the in-frame ones, dropping some. The sample holds 150,000 to 200,000 clones; about nine tenths are singletons and the top ten take approximately 2.4%. The CDR3 has 15 residues. CDR1 is MNHEY and CDR2 is SMNVEV in the germline V gene (reference sequence). With V trimmed by 4 bases and J by 5 bases, 10 bases remained unmatched. This clone was found once. Symptom resolution, clearance, or two negative PCRs marked the recovered donors of Cohort 3. The chain recombines TRBV27 with TRBJ1-1, with TRBD1 matching 7 bases. Sequenced input: PBMCs or T cells enriched from blood (not recorded which). This receptor was taken from a woman under 40 who had recovered from COVID-19. This CDR3 reads CASSSYEGAKTEAFF. CDR3 nucleotide sequence: TGTGCCAGCAGTTCCTACGAGGGGGCCAAGACTGAAGCTTTCTTT.